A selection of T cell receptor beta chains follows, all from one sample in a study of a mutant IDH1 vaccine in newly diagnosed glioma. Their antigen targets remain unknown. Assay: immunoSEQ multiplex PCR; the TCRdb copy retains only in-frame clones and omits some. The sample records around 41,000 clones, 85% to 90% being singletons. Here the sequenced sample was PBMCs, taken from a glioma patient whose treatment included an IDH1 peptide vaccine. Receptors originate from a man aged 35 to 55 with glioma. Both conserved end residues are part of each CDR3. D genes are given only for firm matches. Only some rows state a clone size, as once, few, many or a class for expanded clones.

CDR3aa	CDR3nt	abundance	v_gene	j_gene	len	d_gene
CASSSQGASDTQYF	TGTGCCAGCAGTTCTCAGGGGGCTTCAGATACGCAGTATTTT	once	TRBV6-5	TRBJ2-3	14	TRBD1
CASSWTGTGHSPLHF	TGTGCCAGCAGTTGGACCGGGACAGGGCACTCACCCCTCCACTTT	-	TRBV27	TRBJ1-6	15	TRBD1
CASSELGGLNTEAFF	TGTGCCAGCAGCGAACTCGGAGGCCTCAACACTGAAGCTTTCTTT	-	TRBV14	TRBJ1-1	15	-
CASSPLGLYNEQFF	TGTGCCAGCAGCCCGCTCGGCCTCTACAATGAGCAGTTCTTC	-	TRBV11-1	TRBJ2-1	14	-
CASSDRELGYEQYF	TGTGCCAGCAGTGATCGGGAGCTAGGCTACGAGCAGTACTTC	-	TRBV6-1	TRBJ2-7	14	-
CAWSGGYGELFF	TGTGCCTGGAGTGGGGGGTACGGGGAGCTGTTTTTT	-	TRBV30	TRBJ2-2	12	-
CASSSAETWFGYTF	TGTGCCAGCAGCTCCGCGGAAACCTGGTTCGGCTACACCTTC	once	TRBV9	TRBJ1-2	14	-
CASSYRGGSYEQYF	TGTGCCAGCAGTTACAGGGGCGGATCCTACGAGCAGTACTTC	-	TRBV6-5	TRBJ2-7	14	-
CASSLGPSHYNEQFF	TGTGCCAGCAGCTTAGGTCCTAGCCACTACAATGAGCAGTTCTTC	-	TRBV11-3	TRBJ2-1	15	-
CASSQVGQLNTEAFF	TGCGCCAGCAGCCAAGTGGGGCAGCTGAACACTGAAGCTTTCTTT	once	TRBV4-1	TRBJ1-1	15	-
CASRRRTGTTSDGYTF	TGTGCCAGCAGACGCCGGACAGGGACGACCTCGGATGGCTACACCTTC	-	TRBV2	TRBJ1-2	16	TRBD1
CSVQGKSEAFF	TGCAGCGTTCAGGGAAAGTCTGAAGCTTTCTTT	few	TRBV29-1	TRBJ1-1	11	-
CASSLLVTRDPGNEQFF	TGCGCCAGCAGCTTGTTAGTTACGCGGGACCCCGGCAATGAGCAGTTCTTC	-	TRBV5-1	TRBJ2-1	17	-
CASSSYGTVNTEAFF	TGTGCCAGCAGTTCCTACGGGACGGTGAACACTGAAGCTTTCTTT	-	TRBV27	TRBJ1-1	15	-
CASSLDRGERETQYF	TGCGCCAGCAGCTTGGACAGGGGCGAACGAGAGACCCAGTACTTC	-	TRBV5-1	TRBJ2-5	15	TRBD1
CASSLPWPAGPEQYF	TGTGCCAGCAGCTTACCATGGCCCGCGGGCCCCGAGCAGTACTTC	-	TRBV11-2	TRBJ2-7	15	-
CASSVLQGGDSEQYF	TGTGCCAGCAGCGTACTACAGGGGGGAGACTCCGAGCAGTACTTC	-	TRBV9	TRBJ2-7	15	TRBD1
CASSRLASNTGELFF	TGTGCCAGCTCTAGGCTAGCTTCGAACACCGGGGAGCTGTTTTTT	-	TRBV18	TRBJ2-2	15	-
CATSRDRGLAGLGGRGDTQYF	TGTGCCACCAGCAGAGATCGAGGACTAGCGGGACTCGGGGGGCGAGGAGATACGCAGTATTTT	once	TRBV15	TRBJ2-3	21	TRBD2
CASSLRGGGNTEAFF	TGTGCCAGCAGCCTGCGTGGAGGGGGGAACACTGAAGCTTTCTTT	-	TRBV9	TRBJ1-1	15	-